The 10 T cell receptor beta chains below were found in one sample sequenced in a study of chemoradiotherapy in HPV16-positive cancers. Sequenced by immunoSEQ multiplex PCR; TCRdb stores in-frame clones only, minus some. This sample has about 6,600 clones, with over 70% found just once. The input for sequencing was tumor tissue, taken from a patient who underwent chemoradiotherapy. The receptors here all came from a human donor with HPV-associated anogenital cancer.

This clone was picked up one time. The chain joins TRBV11-2 to TRBJ2-7, with D unresolved. The CDR3 runs to 12 residues. In germline, CDR1 is SGHAT, CDR2 FQNNGV. V was trimmed by 6 bases and J by 0 bases, leaving 6 bases between them. The CDR3 loop is CASRTNSYEQYF. The CDR3 DNA reads as TGTGCCAGCAGAACCAACTCCTACGAGCAGTACTTC. Filled out from reference TRBV11-2 and TRBJ2-7, the complete variable domain reads EAGVAQSPRYKIIEKRQSVAFWCNPISGHATLYWYQQILGQGPKLLIQFQNNGVVDDSQLPKDRFSAERLKGVDSTLKIQPAKLEDSAVYLCASRTNSYEQYFGPGTRLTVT.

This clone was picked up a small number of times. This chain uses TRBV9 with TRBJ2-2; 10 bases are shared with TRBD1. CDR1 SGDLS and CDR2 YYNGEE come from the germline V gene. With 2 bases clipped from V and 7 bases from J, the junction kept 5 bases outside the gene matches. The CDR3 has 15 residues. CDR3 loop: CASSVGTGEGGELFF. In nucleotides, the CDR3 is TGTGCCAGCAGCGTCGGGACAGGGGAGGGCGGGGAGCTGTTTTTT. The full variable domain, in which reference TRBV9 and TRBJ2-2 provide the parts outside the CDR3, is DSGVTQTPKHLITATGQRVTLRCSPRSGDLSVYWYQQSLDQGLQFLIQYYNGEERAKGNILERFSAQQFPDLHSELNLSSLELGDSALYFCASSVGTGEGGELFFGEGSRLTVL.

A few counts support this clone. The CDR3 DNA reads as TGTGCCAGCAGCCTACGACTAGCGGGAGGCGCTGAGACCCAGTACTTC. It specifies CASSLRLAGGAETQYF. The chain has TRBV14 and TRBJ2-5; 13 nucleotides line up with TRBD2. J was trimmed by 5 bases and V by 4 bases; bases with no gene match: 7. This CDR3 is 16 amino acids long. Germline assignment: CDR1 SGHDN and CDR2 FVKESK.

This chain uses TRBV5-1 with TRBJ2-5; 11 nucleotides align to TRBD2. The germline gives CDR1 SGHRS, CDR2 YFSETQ. With 4 bases clipped from V and 5 bases from J, the junction kept 7 bases outside the gene matches. This CDR3 region has 15 residues. The CDR3 DNA is TGCGCCAGCAGCAGCGGGACTAGCGGTTGGGAGACCCAGTACTTC. It translates to CASSSGTSGWETQYF.

This clone has more than one count but fewer than ten. This sequence joins TRBV28 and TRBJ2-7; TRBD1 or TRBD2 may be the D gene (5 bases each). Looked up from germline, CDR1 is MDHEN and CDR2 is SYDVKM. The CDR3 runs 11 residues. The V end lost 6 bases, the J end lost 8 bases, and 11 bases lay between the germline ends. The CDR3 DNA reads as TGTGCCAGCAGCCTTCAGGGACAGCAGTACTTC. Translated: CASSLQGQQYF.

The DNA for the CDR3 is TGTGCCAGCAGCACGGGGGGGGCGATCGACACTGAAGCTTTCTTT. It yields the protein CASSTGGAIDTEAFF. This chain joins TRBV5-4 and TRBJ1-1, with a weak D call TRBD1 (6 bases). V lost 4 bases and J 3 bases, leaving 16 bases between the germline ends. The germline V gene has CDR1 SGHNT and CDR2 YYREEE (reference sequence). This CDR3 has 15 amino acids.

The chain combines TRBV11-2 with TRBJ1-3, with D hard to call. The V and J ends lost 5 bases and 0 bases respectively, with 8 bases between them. Germline values: CDR1 SGHAT, CDR2 FQNNGV. The CDR3 has 14 residues. The CDR3 coding sequence is TGTGCCAGCAGCAGGACTGGCTCTGGAAACACCATATATTTT. Amino acid sequence: CASSRTGSGNTIYF.

The chain uses TRBV9 and TRBJ2-1; TRBD2 agrees at 9 bases. The CDR3 runs 15 residues. Germline CDR1 is SGDLS and CDR2 is YYNGEE. Trimming took 4 bases from V and 7 from J; bases not matched to a gene: 9. Here the CDR3 reads CASSSGAGGGNEQFF. As DNA, the CDR3 is TGTGCCAGCAGCTCTGGAGCGGGAGGTGGGAATGAGCAGTTCTTC.

The genes are TRBV19 and TRBJ2-1; D remains unclear. The V gene's germline CDR1 is LNHDA and CDR2 SQIVND (reference sequence). CDR3 length equals 13 residues. The V end was cut by 1 base, the J end by 8 bases, with 9 bases between. CDR3 in amino acids: CASSIGLLDEQFF. Written as DNA, the CDR3 is TGTGCCAGTAGTATAGGACTTTTAGATGAGCAGTTCTTC.

The gene calls are TRBV13 and TRBJ2-3; perhaps TRBD1 as D (6 bases). The CDR3 is made up of 16 amino acids. Per germline, CDR1 PRHDT and CDR2 FYEKMQ (reference sequence). Trimming shortened V by 5 bases and J by 0 bases, and 15 bases separated the two germline ends. The CDR3 sequence is CASSLRTAYSTDTQYF. The CDR3 DNA follows: TGTGCCAGCAGCCTTCGGACAGCTTATAGCACAGATACGCAGTATTTT.